The next 8 T cell receptor beta chains were all read from a single sample in a study of CD8+CD57+ T cells in acquired aplastic anemia. CDR3 and TCR beta VDJ profiling relied on genomic DNA as the template. One entry per CDR3 protein results from TCRdb running MiXCR on the reads. Of hundreds of thousands of distinct CDR3 sequences detected, approximately 33% appear once; the ten largest clones hold roughly 0.89%. Patients selected for sequencing had displayed CD8+CD57+ cell expansion by flow cytometry. Sample: sorted CD4+, CD8+, or CD8+CD57+ T cells (not recorded which) from PBMCs. The receptors stem from a human donor with aplastic anemia.

This clonotype showed up many times. J is TRBJ1-1 and V is TRBV7-2; D is uncertain. Germline-derived CDR1 and CDR2 are SGHTA and FQGNSA. This CDR3 region has 15 residues. The V end lost 2 bases, the J end lost 1 base, and 11 bases lay between the germline ends. CDR3 loop: CASSLSLYRNTEAFF. The DNA for the CDR3 is TGTGCCAGCAGCTTAAGTTTGTACAGGAACACTGAAGCTTTCTTT.

Concerning this clonotype itself: An end of the junction differs from the germline gene, which may be a read error. The V and J genes are TRBV10-2 and TRBJ1-4; 7 positions match TRBD1. The CDR3 length is 15 residues. Germline V CDR1 and CDR2: WSHSY, SAAADI. The CDR3 protein is CASSYQQGTNEKLFF. In DNA form, the CDR3 reads TGTGCCAGCAGTTATCAACAGGGGACTAATGAAAAACTGTTTTTT.

This clonotype was detected many times. The rearrangement joins TRBV29-1 to TRBJ2-3, with 8 bases lining up with TRBD2. The J segment lost 3 bases and the V segment lost 5 bases, leaving 7 bases of the junction unmatched. Germline lookup yields CDR1 SQVTM and CDR2 ANQGSEA. This CDR3 has 14 residues. This CDR3 reads CSVTGTRRTDTQYF. In DNA form, the CDR3 reads TGCAGCGTTACCGGGACTAGAAGGACAGATACGCAGTATTTT.

This clonotype was observed a single time. Compared with germline, one end of the junction differs, possibly owing to a read error. This chain uses TRBV9 with TRBJ2-2; 8 nucleotides agree with TRBD1. The length of the CDR3 is 16 residues. CDR1 and CDR2 from the germline V gene are SGDLS and YYNGEE. The CDR3 DNA follows: TGTGCCAGCAGCCCGGGACGGACAGGGCCAACCGGGGGGCTGTTTTTT. Amino acid sequence: CASSPGRTGPTGGLFF.

V usage is TRBV20-1 and J usage is TRBJ2-3; D unclear. From germline, CDR1 is DFQATT and CDR2 SNEGSKA (reference sequence). This CDR3 spans 13 amino acids. The V end was cut by 1 base, the J end by 2 bases, with 7 bases between. The chain's CDR3 is CSARVKYTDTQYF. CDR3 bases: TGCAGTGCTAGAGTAAAGTACACAGATACGCAGTATTTT.

The rearrangement joins TRBV27 to TRBJ1-5; unclear D gene. CDR1 is MNHEY and CDR2 is SMNVEV in the germline V gene (reference sequence). The CDR3 is made up of 15 amino acids. Deletions cut 5 bases from V and 2 bases from J, with 13 bases between. CDR3: CASSPPPVGNQPQHF. CDR3 bases: TGTGCCAGCAGTCCCCCCCCAGTTGGCAATCAGCCCCAGCATTTT.

This clonotype was counted a few times. CDR3 in DNA: TGTGCCTGGATGTCCACCCAGAGACCGACCTTGGATGGCTACACCTTC. Protein: CAWMSTQRPTLDGYTF. The rearrangement links TRBV30 to TRBJ1-2, with D unclear. CDR1 and CDR2 from the germline V gene are GTSNPN and SVGIG (reference sequence). The V and J ends lost 4 bases and 6 bases respectively, with 24 bases between them. The CDR3 is made up of 16 amino acids.

Many counts were recorded for this clonotype. The chain recombines TRBV5-8 with TRBJ1-2; no firm D call. The CDR3 has 12 amino acids. CDR1 is SGHTS and CDR2 is YDEGEE in the germline V gene. V was shortened by 1 base and J by 6 bases, with 7 bases between the two germline ends. This CDR3 is CASSLSANGYTF. In DNA form, the CDR3 reads TGTGCCAGCAGCTTGTCGGCGAATGGCTACACCTTC.